A selection of T cell receptor beta chains follows, all from one sample in a study of human T cells and chemical hapten exposure. TCRdb passed the RACE reads through MiXCR, listing each CDR3 protein once. The sample contains 300,000 to 350,000 distinct CDR3 sequences, around 6.9% of which appear only once. The sequencing here drew on whole blood, taken in connection with sensitization to the hapten diphenylcyclopropenone (DPC). Receptor source: a woman under 30 with alopecia areata. Some clones in this sample may be carry-over from other donors' samples. Each CDR3 is given with its conserved first and last residue. D genes are given only for firm matches.

NA	TRBV9	TRBJ2-5	CASSFAGVGGETQYF
NA	TRBV12-3/TRBV12-4	TRBJ2-6	CASSPRAGSGANVLTF
NA	TRBV7-9	TRBJ1-2	CASSLDGAVLAGYTF
NA	TRBV6-5	TRBJ1-1	CASWAGFGGSMNTEAFF
NA	TRBV5-6	TRBJ2-3	CASSITPGDPTDTQYF
TRBD2	TRBV5-5	TRBJ2-7	CASSFGLAGEQYF
NA	TRBV7-8	TRBJ1-6	CASSSISWRPYNSPLHF
TRBD2	TRBV4-1	TRBJ2-7	CASSQAPGLAGGPQYF
TRBD2	TRBV6-4	TRBJ2-1	CASSDPTSGGYNEQFF
NA	TRBV7-2	TRBJ2-7	CASSQQEYEQYF
TRBD1	TRBV29-1	TRBJ2-5	CSTGQGGQKTQYF
NA	TRBV28	TRBJ1-6	CASRDGTSPLHF
NA	TRBV10-3	TRBJ1-1	CAISGGQTEAFF
NA	TRBV7-2	TRBJ1-4	CASSRQGSTNEKLFF
NA	TRBV20-1	TRBJ2-3	CSARPDTDTQYF
NA	TRBV7-7	TRBJ2-3	CASSLSHTDTQYF
NA	TRBV12-3/TRBV12-4	TRBJ2-3	CASCFAGSTDTQYF
NA	TRBV7-6	TRBJ2-3	CASNPGAASPRDTQYF
TRBD1	TRBV25-1	TRBJ1-1	CASSENRGPNTEAFF
NA	TRBV29-1	TRBJ2-5	CSVGTHLLGPQYF
NA	TRBV20-1	TRBJ2-1	CSARTPLRGRDEQFF
NA	TRBV27	TRBJ2-7	CASSSPSGLRYEQYF
NA	TRBV18	TRBJ1-4	CASSPYRALSNEKLFF
TRBD2	TRBV6-5	TRBJ2-3	CASSPWLAGSTDTQYF
NA	TRBV11-3	TRBJ2-2	CASSLLRTGELFF
TRBD2	TRBV4-3	TRBJ2-7	CASSDTEAGVPHEQYF
NA	TRBV4-3	TRBJ2-7	CASSQASLSSYEQYF
TRBD2	TRBV12-3/TRBV12-4	TRBJ2-1	CASTLSSGGQAYNEQFF
NA	TRBV7-2	TRBJ2-7	CASSLNEAGSSYEQYF
TRBD1	TRBV6-2/TRBV6-3	TRBJ1-1	CASSPGTGLRDTEAFF
TRBD1	TRBV28	TRBJ1-3	CASSSGQGEGPGNTIYF
TRBD2	TRBV29-1	TRBJ2-5	CSSLGGGQETQYF
NA	TRBV5-1	TRBJ2-7	CASSLGARDEQYF
NA	TRBV7-2	TRBJ2-3	CASSLAGVDTQYF
NA	TRBV7-2	TRBJ2-1	CASSLIIDEQFF
TRBD1	TRBV18	TRBJ1-4	CASSPGTGYSEATNEKLFF
NA	TRBV6-5	TRBJ2-3	CASRVHVTDDTQYF
NA	TRBV12-3/TRBV12-4	TRBJ1-1	CASRTGQNGMNTEAFF
TRBD1	TRBV7-8	TRBJ1-4	CASSFGQGPNEKLFF
NA	TRBV28	TRBJ1-2	CASSPGPTYGYTF
NA	TRBV28	TRBJ1-1	CASRLDGTEAFF
TRBD2	TRBV3-1	TRBJ2-7	CASSPKFLAGPYEQYF
NA	TRBV28	TRBJ2-5	CASSLVYGGGETQYF
NA	TRBV7-9	TRBJ2-1	CASSPLRGARSDNEQFF